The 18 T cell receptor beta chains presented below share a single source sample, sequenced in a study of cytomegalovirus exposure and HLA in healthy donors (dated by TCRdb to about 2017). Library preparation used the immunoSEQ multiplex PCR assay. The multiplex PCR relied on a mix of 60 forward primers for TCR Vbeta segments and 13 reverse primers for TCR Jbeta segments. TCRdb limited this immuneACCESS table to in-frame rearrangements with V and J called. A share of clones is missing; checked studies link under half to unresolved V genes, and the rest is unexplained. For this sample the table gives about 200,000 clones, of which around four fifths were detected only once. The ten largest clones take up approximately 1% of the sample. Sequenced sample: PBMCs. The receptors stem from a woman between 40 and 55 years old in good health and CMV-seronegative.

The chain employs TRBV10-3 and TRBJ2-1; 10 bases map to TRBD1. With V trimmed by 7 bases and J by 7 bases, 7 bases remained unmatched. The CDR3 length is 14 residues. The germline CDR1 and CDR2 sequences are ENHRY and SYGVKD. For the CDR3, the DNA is TGTGCCATCATTAGGGGACAGGGGAGTAATGAGCAGTTCTTC. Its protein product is CAIIRGQGSNEQFF.

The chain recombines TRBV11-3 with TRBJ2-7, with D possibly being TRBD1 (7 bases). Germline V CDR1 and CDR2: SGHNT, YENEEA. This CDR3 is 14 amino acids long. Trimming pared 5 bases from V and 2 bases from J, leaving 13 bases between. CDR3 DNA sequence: TGTGCCAGCAGCCCGGGGGACAGACCCTACGAGCAGTACTTC. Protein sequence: CASSPGDRPYEQYF.

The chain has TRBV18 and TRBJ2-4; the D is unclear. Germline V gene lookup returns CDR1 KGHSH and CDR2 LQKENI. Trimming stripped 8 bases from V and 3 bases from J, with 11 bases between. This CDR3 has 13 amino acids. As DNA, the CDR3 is TGTGCCAGCATAAATCTTAGCAAAAACATTCAGTACTTC. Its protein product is CASINLSKNIQYF.

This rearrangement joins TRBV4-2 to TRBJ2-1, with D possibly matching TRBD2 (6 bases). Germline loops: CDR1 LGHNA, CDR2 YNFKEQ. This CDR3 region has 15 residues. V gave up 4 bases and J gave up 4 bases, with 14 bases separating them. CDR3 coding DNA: TGTGCCAGCAGCCGGGGGGACCCCGGATACAATGAGCAGTTCTTC. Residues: CASSRGDPGYNEQFF.

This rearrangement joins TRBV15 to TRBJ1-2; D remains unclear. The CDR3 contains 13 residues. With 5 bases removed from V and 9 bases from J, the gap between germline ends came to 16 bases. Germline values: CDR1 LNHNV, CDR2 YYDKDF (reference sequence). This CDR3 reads CATSETMGFSYTF. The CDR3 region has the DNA TGTGCCACCAGCGAGACTATGGGATTTAGCTACACCTTC.

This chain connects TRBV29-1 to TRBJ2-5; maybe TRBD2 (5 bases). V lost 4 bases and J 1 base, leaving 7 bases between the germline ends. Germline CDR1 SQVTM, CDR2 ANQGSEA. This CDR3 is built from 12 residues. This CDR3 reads CSVGEIQETQYF. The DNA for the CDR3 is TGCAGCGTTGGGGAGATCCAAGAGACCCAGTACTTC.

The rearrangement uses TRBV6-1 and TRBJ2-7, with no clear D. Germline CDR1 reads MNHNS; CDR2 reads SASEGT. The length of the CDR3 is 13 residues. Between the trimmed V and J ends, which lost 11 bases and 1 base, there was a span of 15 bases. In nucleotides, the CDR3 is TGTGCCGTCACCCCCCCAGGTTCCTACGAGCAGTACTTC. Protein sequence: CAVTPPGSYEQYF.

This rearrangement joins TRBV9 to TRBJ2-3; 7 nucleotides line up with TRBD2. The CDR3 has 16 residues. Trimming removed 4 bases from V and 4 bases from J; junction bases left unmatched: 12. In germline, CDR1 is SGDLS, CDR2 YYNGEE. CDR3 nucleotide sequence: TGTGCCAGCAGCCCCGGGAGGATAGCGGACGCAGATACGCAGTATTTT. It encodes CASSPGRIADADTQYF.

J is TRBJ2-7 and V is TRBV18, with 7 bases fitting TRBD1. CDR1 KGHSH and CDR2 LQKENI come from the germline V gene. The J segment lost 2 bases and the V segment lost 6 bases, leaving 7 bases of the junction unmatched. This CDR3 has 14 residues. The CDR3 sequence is CASSPTGTAYEQYF. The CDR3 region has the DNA TGTGCCAGCTCCCCAACCGGGACAGCCTACGAGCAGTACTTC.

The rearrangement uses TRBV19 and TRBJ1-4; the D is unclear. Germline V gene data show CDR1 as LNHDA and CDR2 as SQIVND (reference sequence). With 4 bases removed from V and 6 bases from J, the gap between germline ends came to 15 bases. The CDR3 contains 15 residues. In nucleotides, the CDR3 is TGTGCCAGTAGTAGAGGGAGGGAGGCGTATGAAAAACTGTTTTTT. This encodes CASSRGREAYEKLFF.

The CDR3 loop reads CASSETIRDNEQYF. The CDR3 region has the DNA TGTGCCAGTAGCGAAACGATCCGGGACAATGAGCAGTACTTC. The genes are TRBV19 and TRBJ2-7, with D maybe TRBD1 (6 bases). The CDR3 runs 14 residues. The germline V and J ends were trimmed by 6 bases and 7 bases, with 19 bases remaining between them. Germline V gene data show CDR1 as LNHDA and CDR2 as SQIVND (reference sequence). Filled out from reference TRBV19 and TRBJ2-7, the complete variable domain reads DGGITQSPKYLFRKEGQNVTLSCEQNLNHDAMYWYRQDPGQGLRLIYYSQIVNDFQKGDIAEGYSVSREKKESFPLTVTSAQKNPTAFYLCASSETIRDNEQYFGPGTRLTVT.

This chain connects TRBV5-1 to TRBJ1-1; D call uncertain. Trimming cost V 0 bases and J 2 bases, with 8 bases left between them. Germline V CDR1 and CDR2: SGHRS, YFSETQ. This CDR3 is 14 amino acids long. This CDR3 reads CASSLEQLNTEAFF. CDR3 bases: TGCGCCAGCAGCTTGGAACAGCTAAACACTGAAGCTTTCTTT. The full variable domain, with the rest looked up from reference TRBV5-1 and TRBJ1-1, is KAGVTQTPRYLIKTRGQQVTLSCSPISGHRSVSWYQQTPGQGLQFLFEYFSETQRNKGNFPGRFSGRQFSNSRSEMNVSTLELGDSALYLCASSLEQLNTEAFFGQGTRLTVV.

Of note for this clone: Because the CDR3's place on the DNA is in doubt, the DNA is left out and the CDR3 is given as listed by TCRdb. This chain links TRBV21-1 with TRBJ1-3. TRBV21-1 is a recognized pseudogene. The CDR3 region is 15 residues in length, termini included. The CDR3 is CASSKVFGYGNTIYF.

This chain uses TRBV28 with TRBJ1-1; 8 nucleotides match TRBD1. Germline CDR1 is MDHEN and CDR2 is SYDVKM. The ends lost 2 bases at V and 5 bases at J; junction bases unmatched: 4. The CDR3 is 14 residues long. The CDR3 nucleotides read TGTGCCAGCAGTTTACAGGGGGCATGGACTGAAGCTTTCTTT. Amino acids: CASSLQGAWTEAFF.

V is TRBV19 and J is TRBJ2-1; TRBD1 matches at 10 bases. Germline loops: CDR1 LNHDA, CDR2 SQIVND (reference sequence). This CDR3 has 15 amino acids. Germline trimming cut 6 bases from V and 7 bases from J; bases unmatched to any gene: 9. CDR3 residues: CASSRTGGTENEQFF. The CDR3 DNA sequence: TGTGCCAGTAGCCGGACAGGGGGGACAGAGAATGAGCAGTTCTTC.

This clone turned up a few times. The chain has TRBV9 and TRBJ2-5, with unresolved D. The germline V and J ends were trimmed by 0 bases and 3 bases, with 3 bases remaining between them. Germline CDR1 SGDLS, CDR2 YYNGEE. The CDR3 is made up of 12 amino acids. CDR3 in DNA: TGTGCCAGCAGCGTAGGAGAAGAGACCCAGTACTTC. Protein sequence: CASSVGEETQYF.

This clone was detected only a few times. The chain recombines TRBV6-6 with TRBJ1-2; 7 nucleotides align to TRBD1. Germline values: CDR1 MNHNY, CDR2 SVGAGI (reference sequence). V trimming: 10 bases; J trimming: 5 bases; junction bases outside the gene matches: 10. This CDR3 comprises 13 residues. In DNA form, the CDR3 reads TGTGCCACCTCAGGGGGGTCCCTATATGGCTACACCTTC. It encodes CATSGGSLYGYTF.

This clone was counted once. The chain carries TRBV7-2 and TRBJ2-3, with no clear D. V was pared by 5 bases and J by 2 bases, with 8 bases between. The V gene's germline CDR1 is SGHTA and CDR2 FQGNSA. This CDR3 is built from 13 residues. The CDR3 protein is CASSALVTDTQYF. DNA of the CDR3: TGTGCCAGCAGCGCCCTAGTCACAGATACGCAGTATTTT.